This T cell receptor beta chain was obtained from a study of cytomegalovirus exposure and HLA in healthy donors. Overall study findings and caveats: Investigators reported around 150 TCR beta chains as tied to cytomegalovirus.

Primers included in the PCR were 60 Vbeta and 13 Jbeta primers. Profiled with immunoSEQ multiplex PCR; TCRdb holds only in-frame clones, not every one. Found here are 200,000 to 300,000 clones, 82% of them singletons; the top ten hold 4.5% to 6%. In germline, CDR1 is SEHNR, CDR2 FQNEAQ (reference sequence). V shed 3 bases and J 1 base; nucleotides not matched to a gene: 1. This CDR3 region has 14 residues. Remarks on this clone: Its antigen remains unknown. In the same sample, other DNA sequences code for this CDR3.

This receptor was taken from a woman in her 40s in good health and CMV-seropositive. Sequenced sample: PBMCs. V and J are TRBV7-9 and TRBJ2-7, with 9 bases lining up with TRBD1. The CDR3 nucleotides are TGTGCCAGCAGCTTGACAGGGGGATCCTACGAGCAGTACTTC. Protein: CASSLTGGSYEQYF.